This T cell receptor beta chain is from a study of a mutant IDH1 vaccine in newly diagnosed glioma. Time point given: week 11, during vaccination. All doses held 300 ug of mutant IDH1 20-mer peptide, with topical imiquimod. Each donor presented with a new WHO grade 3 or 4 astrocytoma that tested IDH1-mutant and showed ATRX loss. V was pared by 2 bases and J by 6 bases, with 14 bases between. This CDR3 contains 14 residues. Per the germline V gene, CDR1 is MNHEY and CDR2 is SMNVEV (reference sequence). A word on this clone: Its target is not known.

The data were produced by immunoSEQ multiplex PCR, yet TCRdb's version contains in-frame clones alone and is incomplete. This table holds some 64,000 clones, 84% found once. Sample: PBMCs, taken from a glioma patient whose treatment included an IDH1 peptide vaccine. The chain uses TRBV27 and TRBJ2-7, with D unresolved. The TCR sequence derives from a woman aged 50 to 60 with glioma. This chain's CDR3 is CASSLRKGLSEQYF. CDR3 in DNA: TGTGCCAGCAGTTTAAGAAAGGGCTTGTCCGAGCAGTACTTC.